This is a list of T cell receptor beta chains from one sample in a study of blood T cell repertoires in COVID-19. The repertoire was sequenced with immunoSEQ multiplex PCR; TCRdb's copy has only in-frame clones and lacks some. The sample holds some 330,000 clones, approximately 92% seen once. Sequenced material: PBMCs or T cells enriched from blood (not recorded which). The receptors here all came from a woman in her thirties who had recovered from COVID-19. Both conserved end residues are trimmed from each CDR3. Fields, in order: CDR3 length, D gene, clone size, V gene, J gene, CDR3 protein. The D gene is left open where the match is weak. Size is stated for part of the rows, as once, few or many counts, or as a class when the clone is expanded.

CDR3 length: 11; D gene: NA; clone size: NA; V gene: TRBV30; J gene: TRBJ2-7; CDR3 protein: AWNRDIDYEQY
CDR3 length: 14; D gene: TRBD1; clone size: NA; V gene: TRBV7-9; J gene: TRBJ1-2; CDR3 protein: ASSHSNEDRGYGYT
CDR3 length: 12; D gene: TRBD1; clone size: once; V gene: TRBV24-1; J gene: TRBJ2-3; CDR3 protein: AVNRGRYTDTQY
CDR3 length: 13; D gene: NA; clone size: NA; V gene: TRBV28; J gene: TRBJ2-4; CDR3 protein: ASSSVLLAKNIQY
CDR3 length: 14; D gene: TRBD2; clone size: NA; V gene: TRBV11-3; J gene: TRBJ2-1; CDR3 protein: ASSVRNSGVYNEQF
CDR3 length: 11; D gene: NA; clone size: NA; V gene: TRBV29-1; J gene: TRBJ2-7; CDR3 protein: SVVDDRYYEQY
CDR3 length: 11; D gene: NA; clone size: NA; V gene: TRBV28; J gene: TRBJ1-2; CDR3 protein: ASSLTGPYGYT
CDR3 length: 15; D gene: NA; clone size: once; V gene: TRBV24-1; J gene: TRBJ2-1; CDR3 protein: ATSDFGTSNGYNEQF
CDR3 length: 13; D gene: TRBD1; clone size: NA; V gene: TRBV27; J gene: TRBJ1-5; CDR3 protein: ASRSGQASNQPQH
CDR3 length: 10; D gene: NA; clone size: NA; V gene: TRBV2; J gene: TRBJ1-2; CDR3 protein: ASSEWEGGYT
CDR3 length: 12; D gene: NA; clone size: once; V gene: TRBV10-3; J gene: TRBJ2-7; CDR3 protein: AISPQAGTYEQY
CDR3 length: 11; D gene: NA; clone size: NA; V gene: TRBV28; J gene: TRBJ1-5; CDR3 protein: ASSYYGRQPQH
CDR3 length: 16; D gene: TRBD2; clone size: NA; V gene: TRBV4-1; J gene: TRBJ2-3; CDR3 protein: ASSQVEGAGAPTDTQY
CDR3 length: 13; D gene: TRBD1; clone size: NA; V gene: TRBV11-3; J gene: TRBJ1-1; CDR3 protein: ASSTRQGPRTEAF
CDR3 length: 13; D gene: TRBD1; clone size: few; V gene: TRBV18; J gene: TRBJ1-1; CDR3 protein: ASSPSDRVNTEAF
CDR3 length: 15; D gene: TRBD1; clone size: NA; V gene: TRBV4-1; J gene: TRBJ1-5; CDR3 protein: ASSQGLARGFNQPQH
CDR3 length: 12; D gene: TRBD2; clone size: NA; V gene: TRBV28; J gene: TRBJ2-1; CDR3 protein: ASSFQRGGNEQF
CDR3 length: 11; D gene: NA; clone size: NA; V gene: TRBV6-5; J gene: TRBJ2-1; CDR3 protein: ASSDSGVDEQF
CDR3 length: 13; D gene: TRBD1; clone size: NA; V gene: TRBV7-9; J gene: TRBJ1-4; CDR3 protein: ASSKGTDPNEKLF
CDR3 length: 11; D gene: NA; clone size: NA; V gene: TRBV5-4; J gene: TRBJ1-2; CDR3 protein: ASSLAGNYGYT
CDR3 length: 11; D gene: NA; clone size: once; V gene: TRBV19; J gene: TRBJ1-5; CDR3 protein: ASSADRSQPQH
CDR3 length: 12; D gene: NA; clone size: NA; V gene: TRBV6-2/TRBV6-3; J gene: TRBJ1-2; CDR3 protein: ASSYSSGQGGYT
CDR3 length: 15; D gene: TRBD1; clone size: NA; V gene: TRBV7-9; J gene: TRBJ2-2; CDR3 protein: ASSFPPGQRTPGELF
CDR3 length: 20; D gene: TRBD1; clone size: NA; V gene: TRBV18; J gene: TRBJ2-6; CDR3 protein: ASSPPPGVRDSSNSGANVLT
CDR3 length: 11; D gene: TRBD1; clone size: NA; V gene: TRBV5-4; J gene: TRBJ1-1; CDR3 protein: ASSAGGNTEAF
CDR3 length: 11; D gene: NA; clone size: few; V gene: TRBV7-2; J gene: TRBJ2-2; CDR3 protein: ASSPGNTGELF
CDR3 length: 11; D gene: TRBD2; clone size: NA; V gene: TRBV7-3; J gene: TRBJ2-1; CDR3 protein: ASSPAGGNEQF
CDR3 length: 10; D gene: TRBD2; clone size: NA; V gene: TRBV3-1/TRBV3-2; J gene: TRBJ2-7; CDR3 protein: ASSQAGREDH
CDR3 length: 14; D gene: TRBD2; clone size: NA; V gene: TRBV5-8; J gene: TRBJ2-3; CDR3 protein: ASSLDSGLSTDTQY
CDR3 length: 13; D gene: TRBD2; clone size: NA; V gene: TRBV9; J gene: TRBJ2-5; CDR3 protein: ASSATSGGQETQY
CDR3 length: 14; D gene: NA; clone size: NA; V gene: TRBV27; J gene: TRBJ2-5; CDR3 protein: ASSLSIPLYQETQY
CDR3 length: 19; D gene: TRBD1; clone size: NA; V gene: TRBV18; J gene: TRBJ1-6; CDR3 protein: ASSPRPLPMGQSILNSPLH
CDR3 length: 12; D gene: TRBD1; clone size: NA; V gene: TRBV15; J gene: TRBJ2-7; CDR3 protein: ATARTGGNYEQY
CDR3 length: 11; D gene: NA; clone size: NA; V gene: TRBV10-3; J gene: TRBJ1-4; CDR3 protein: ATQDSTNEKLF
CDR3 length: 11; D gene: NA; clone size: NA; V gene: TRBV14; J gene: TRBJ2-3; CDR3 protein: ASSPRLRDTQY
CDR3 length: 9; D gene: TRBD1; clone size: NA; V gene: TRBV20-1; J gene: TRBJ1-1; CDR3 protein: SADRGTEAF
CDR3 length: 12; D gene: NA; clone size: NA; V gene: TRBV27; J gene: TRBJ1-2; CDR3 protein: ASKTPREVCGYT
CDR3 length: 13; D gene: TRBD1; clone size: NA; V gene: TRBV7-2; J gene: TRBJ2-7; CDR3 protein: ASKPGQKYSYEQY
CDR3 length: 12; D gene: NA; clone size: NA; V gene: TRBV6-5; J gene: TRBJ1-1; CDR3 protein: ASSSDRRNTEAF
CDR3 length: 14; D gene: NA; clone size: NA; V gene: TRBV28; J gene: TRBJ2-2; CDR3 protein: ASHPWGQGNTGELF
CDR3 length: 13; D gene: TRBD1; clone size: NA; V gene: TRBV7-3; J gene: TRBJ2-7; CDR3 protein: ASSLTGDSLNEQY
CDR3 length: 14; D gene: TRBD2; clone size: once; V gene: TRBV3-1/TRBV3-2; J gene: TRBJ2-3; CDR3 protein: ASSLGLAELTDTQY
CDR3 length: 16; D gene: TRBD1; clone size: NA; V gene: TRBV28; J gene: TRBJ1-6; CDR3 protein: ASSPDRGKYQYNSPLH
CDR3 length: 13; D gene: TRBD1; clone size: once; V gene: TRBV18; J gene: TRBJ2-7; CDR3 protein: ASSPRQGEGDEQY
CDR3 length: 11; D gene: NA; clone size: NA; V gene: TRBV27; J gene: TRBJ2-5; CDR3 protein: ASSVRQWETQY
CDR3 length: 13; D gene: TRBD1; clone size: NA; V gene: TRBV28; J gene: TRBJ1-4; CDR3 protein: ASSDRGYTNEKLF
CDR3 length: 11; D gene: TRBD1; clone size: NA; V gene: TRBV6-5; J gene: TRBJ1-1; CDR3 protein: ASQGQMNTEAF
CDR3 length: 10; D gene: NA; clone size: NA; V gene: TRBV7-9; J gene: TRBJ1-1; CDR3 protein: ASSERVTEAF
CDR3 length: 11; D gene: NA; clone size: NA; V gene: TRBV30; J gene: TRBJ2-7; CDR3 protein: AWSVAHSYEQY
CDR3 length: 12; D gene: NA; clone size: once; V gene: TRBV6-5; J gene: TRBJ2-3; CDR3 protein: ASSLAGVGDTQY
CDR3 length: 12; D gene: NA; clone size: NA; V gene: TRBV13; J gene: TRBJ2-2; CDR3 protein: ASSFSLRARELF
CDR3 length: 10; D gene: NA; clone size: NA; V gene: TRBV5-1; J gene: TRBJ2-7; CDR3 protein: ASSLQGNEQY